This entry lists 26 T cell receptor beta chains sequenced from one sample in a study of memory CD4+ T cells and cytomegalovirus serostatus. Sequenced by immunoSEQ multiplex PCR; TCRdb stores in-frame clones only, minus some. The profile shows 52,000 or so clones, 65% to 85% of them singletons. Single viable CD3+CD4+CD8-CD45RO+ cells were sorted as the memory CD4+ T cells. The sequenced sample consisted of memory CD4+ T cells from blood. Every receptor here comes from an adult in good health and CMV-seronegative.

A single count supports this clone. The V call is TRBV7-2, the J call TRBJ1-3; 7 nucleotides match TRBD1. The CDR3 has 17 amino acids. The germline gives CDR1 SGHTA, CDR2 FQGNSA. V shed 2 bases and J 0 bases; nucleotides not matched to a gene: 7. As DNA, the CDR3 is TGTGCCAGCAGCTTATTGGGACAGTTAAGCTCTGGAAACACCATATATTTT. Its translation is CASSLLGQLSSGNTIYF.

J is TRBJ2-7 and V is TRBV9; TRBD2 aligns across 14 bases. The CDR3 is 19 amino acids. The ends lost 0 bases at V and 1 base at J; junction bases unmatched: 9. Per the germline V gene, CDR1 is SGDLS and CDR2 is YYNGEE. CDR3 in amino acids: CASSVETGTSGGISYEQYF. The CDR3 DNA is TGTGCCAGCAGCGTAGAAACCGGGACTAGCGGGGGCATATCCTACGAGCAGTACTTC. Drawing the rest from reference TRBV9 and TRBJ2-7, the complete variable domain is DSGVTQTPKHLITATGQRVTLRCSPRSGDLSVYWYQQSLDQGLQFLIQYYNGEERAKGNILERFSAQQFPDLHSELNLSSLELGDSALYFCASSVETGTSGGISYEQYFGPGTRLTVT.

The CDR3 DNA reads as TGTGCCGTAACCGACATTTTCAAGAGCACAGATACGCAGTATTTT. This gives the protein CAVTDIFKSTDTQYF. The chain joins TRBV10-3 to TRBJ2-3; no definite D call. Trimming removed 11 bases from V and 0 bases from J, with 18 bases in between. This CDR3 is 15 amino acids long. Per germline, CDR1 ENHRY and CDR2 SYGVKD.

This rearrangement joins TRBV6-5 to TRBJ2-1; weak D call: TRBD2 (6 bases). The CDR3 runs to 15 residues. V was trimmed by 5 bases and J by 3 bases, leaving 14 bases between them. Germline V gene data show CDR1 as MNHEY and CDR2 as SVGAGI. The CDR3 reads CASSQIGGIYNEQFF. The CDR3 coding sequence is TGTGCCAGCAGTCAGATTGGGGGGATCTACAATGAGCAGTTCTTC.

This clone turned up a few times. The rearrangement joins TRBV4-1 to TRBJ2-1; 7 bases line up with TRBD2. Losses at the gene ends were 1 base for V and 6 bases for J; bases not matched to a gene: 9. The CDR3 is made up of 16 amino acids. The V gene's germline CDR1 is MGHRA and CDR2 YSYEKL. The CDR3 region has the DNA TGCGCCAGCAGCCAAGCGGACCAGCGGGGCCGCAATGAGCAGTTCTTC. This gives the protein CASSQADQRGRNEQFF.

The rearrangement links TRBV6-1 to TRBJ2-7; 7 positions agree with TRBD1. J was trimmed by 2 bases and V by 5 bases; bases with no gene match: 6. This CDR3 is built from 14 residues. The germline V gene has CDR1 MNHNS and CDR2 SASEGT. The CDR3 spells CASSLGQSAYEQYF. The CDR3 nucleotides are TGTGCCAGCAGTCTGGGACAGAGTGCCTACGAGCAGTACTTC.

The chain is built from TRBV19 and TRBJ1-6; 9 bases map to TRBD1. CDR1 is LNHDA, CDR2 SQIVND, per germline (reference sequence). The J segment lost 7 bases and the V segment lost 6 bases, leaving 7 bases of the junction unmatched. The CDR3 spans 15 residues. CDR3 sequence: CASRPRTGENSPLHF. The CDR3 DNA follows: TGTGCCAGTAGACCTCGGACAGGGGAGAATTCACCCCTCCACTTT. The full variable domain, in which reference TRBV19 and TRBJ1-6 provide the parts outside the CDR3, is DGGITQSPKYLFRKEGQNVTLSCEQNLNHDAMYWYRQDPGQGLRLIYYSQIVNDFQKGDIAEGYSVSREKKESFPLTVTSAQKNPTAFYLCASRPRTGENSPLHFGNGTRLTVT.

The rearrangement joins TRBV27 to TRBJ2-2, with D uncertain. Germline assignment: CDR1 MNHEY and CDR2 SMNVEV (reference sequence). This CDR3 region has 15 residues. V was shortened by 3 bases and J by 1 base, with 9 bases between the two germline ends. For the CDR3, the DNA is TGTGCCAGCAGTTTTGGCGCGTGGAACACCGGGGAGCTGTTTTTT. This codes for CASSFGAWNTGELFF.

V usage is TRBV6-1 and J usage is TRBJ1-4; D gene uncertain. The V gene lost 7 bases and the J gene lost 5 bases, with 5 bases spanning the gap. CDR1 is MNHNS, CDR2 SASEGT, per germline. The CDR3 loop spans 11 amino acids. The chain's CDR3 is CASTVNEKLFF. The CDR3 coding sequence is TGTGCCAGCACCGTCAATGAAAAACTGTTTTTT.

The chain is built from TRBV11-2 and TRBJ2-7, with a tentative D call TRBD2 (6 bases). The CDR3 runs to 15 residues. The ends were cut back, 3 bases at V and 3 bases at J, with 15 bases in the middle. The V gene's germline CDR1 is SGHAT and CDR2 FQNNGV. CDR3 residues: CASSFTGGEVYEQYF. The CDR3 DNA reads TGTGCCAGCAGCTTTACCGGCGGGGAAGTCTACGAGCAGTACTTC.

The V gene is TRBV15, the J gene TRBJ1-4; D ambiguous. Trimming removed 6 bases from V and 0 bases from J, with 5 bases in between. The germline gives CDR1 LNHNV, CDR2 YYDKDF (reference sequence). CDR3 length: 13 residues. Here the CDR3 reads CATSRATNEKLFF. CDR3 DNA sequence: TGTGCCACCAGTCGAGCAACTAATGAAAAACTGTTTTTT. Variable domain in full (rest from reference TRBV15 and TRBJ1-4): DAMVIQNPRYQVTQFGKPVTLSCSQTLNHNVMYWYQQKSSQAPKLLFHYYDKDFNNEADTPDNFQSRRPNTSFCFLDIRSPGLGDTAMYLCATSRATNEKLFFGSGTQLSVL.

V usage is TRBV5-8 and J usage is TRBJ2-7; D might be TRBD2 (5 bases). The germline V gene encodes CDR1 SGHTS and CDR2 YDEGEE. The CDR3 loop spans 15 amino acids. V was clipped by 4 bases and J by 0 bases, with 14 bases between them. CDR3 amino acids: CASSLGLTHSYEQYF. The CDR3 DNA follows: TGTGCCAGCAGCCTTGGACTGACCCACTCCTACGAGCAGTACTTC.

This chain links TRBV2 with TRBJ1-1; D may be TRBD1 (6 bases). Germline CDR1 reads SNHLY; CDR2 reads FYNNEI. The CDR3 has 13 amino acids. Trimming pared 6 bases from V and 7 bases from J, leaving 15 bases between. CDR3 region: CASRATGSSEAFF. CDR3 coding DNA: TGTGCCAGCAGAGCTACAGGGTCCAGTGAAGCTTTCTTT.

This chain joins TRBV27 and TRBJ1-5; the D gene is possibly TRBD1 (6 bases). Germline CDR1 reads MNHEY; CDR2 reads SMNVEV (reference sequence). V was shortened by 2 bases and J by 3 bases, with 17 bases between the two germline ends. CDR3 length: 17 residues. This CDR3 reads CASSLGGLRQVNQPQHF. As DNA, the CDR3 is TGTGCCAGCAGTTTAGGGGGCCTGAGACAGGTCAATCAGCCCCAGCATTTT.

The J gene is TRBJ2-5, the V gene TRBV5-1, with TRBD2 matching 7 bases. Unmatched junction bases numbered 12, after V lost 3 bases and J lost 4 bases. The germline gives CDR1 SGHRS, CDR2 YFSETQ. The CDR3 consists of 16 residues. This CDR3 is CASSWDSGQRGETQYF. The CDR3 region has the DNA TGCGCCAGCAGCTGGGATAGCGGGCAGCGTGGAGAGACCCAGTACTTC.

The rearrangement uses TRBV14 and TRBJ1-1; 7 bases are a match to TRBD1. Trimming took 3 bases from V and 4 from J; bases not matched to a gene: 5. The CDR3 is 14 residues long. Per germline, CDR1 SGHDN and CDR2 FVKESK. The CDR3 coding sequence is TGTGCCAGCAGCCACAAGCAGGGGGGCACTGAAGCTTTCTTT. Translated: CASSHKQGGTEAFF.

The V gene is TRBV19, the J gene TRBJ2-5, with 10 bases identical to TRBD1. The J segment lost 9 bases and the V segment lost 5 bases, leaving 9 bases of the junction unmatched. Looked up from germline, CDR1 is LNHDA and CDR2 is SQIVND (reference sequence). CDR3 length: 14 residues. In nucleotides, the CDR3 is TGTGCCAGTAGTGCTTCGGGACAGGGGTCGGCCCAGTACTTC. It is translated as CASSASGQGSAQYF.

This chain joins TRBV7-2 and TRBJ2-3, with 9 nucleotides matching TRBD2. From germline, CDR1 is SGHTA and CDR2 FQGNSA. The junction had 5 bases not matched to a gene; V was cut back by 5 bases and J by 2 bases. The CDR3 has 15 amino acids. CDR3 sequence (DNA): TGTGCCAGCAGCGGCCGCGGGGGGGCCACAGATACGCAGTATTTT. Translated: CASSGRGGATDTQYF. Variable domain in full (rest from reference TRBV7-2 and TRBJ2-3): GAGVSQSPSNKVTEKGKDVELRCDPISGHTALYWYRQSLGQGLEFLIYFQGNSAPDKSGLPSDRFSAERTGGSVSTLTIQRTQQEDSAVYLCASSGRGGATDTQYFGPGTRLTVL.

This rearrangement joins TRBV5-6 to TRBJ1-2; the D gene is possibly TRBD1 (5 bases). V lost 2 bases and J 2 bases, leaving 13 bases between the germline ends. The CDR3 runs to 15 residues. In germline, CDR1 is SGHDT, CDR2 YYEEEE. The CDR3 region has the DNA TGTGCCAGCAGCTTAAACCACAGGACCAACTATGGCTACACCTTC. Amino acids: CASSLNHRTNYGYTF.

The V call is TRBV4-1, the J call TRBJ2-3, with 13 bases that match TRBD2. The CDR3 is made up of 19 amino acids. The V segment lost 0 bases and the J segment 3 bases; nucleotides outside the gene matches: 9. In germline, CDR1 is MGHRA, CDR2 YSYEKL. The CDR3 DNA is TGCGCCAGCAGCCAAGAATGGAGTGGGACTAGCGGGGAAACAGATACGCAGTATTTT. This gives the protein CASSQEWSGTSGETDTQYF.

This clone was counted only a few times. The genes are TRBV29-1 and TRBJ2-2; TRBD2 might be the D (5 bases). CDR1 and CDR2 from the germline V gene are SQVTM and ANQGSEA. Trimming took 6 bases from V and 6 from J, leaving 14 bases between them. The CDR3 has 13 residues. The CDR3 nucleotides read TGCAGCGTGAGGGCTAACCGGGCCGGGGAGCTGTTTTTT. Translation gives CSVRANRAGELFF.

The chain uses TRBV5-4 and TRBJ2-2; D unclear. The V and J ends lost 4 bases and 1 base respectively, with 5 bases between them. This CDR3 contains 13 residues. The germline gives CDR1 SGHNT, CDR2 YYREEE (reference sequence). DNA for the CDR3: TGTGCCAGCAGCCTGCAGAACACCGGGGAGCTGTTTTTT. It translates to CASSLQNTGELFF.

This clone was seen more than once but under ten times. This chain connects TRBV9 to TRBJ1-4; D uncertain. The V end was cut by 7 bases, the J end by 5 bases, with 6 bases between. Germline-derived CDR1 and CDR2 are SGDLS and YYNGEE. CDR3 length: 11 amino acids. The CDR3 reads CASGENEKLFF. As DNA, the CDR3 is TGTGCCAGCGGAGAAAATGAAAAACTGTTTTTT.

This clone was recorded once. The genes are TRBV4-1 and TRBJ2-1; D gene ambiguous. The CDR3 runs 15 residues. The ends were cut back, 0 bases at V and 6 bases at J, with 12 bases in the middle. The V gene's germline CDR1 is MGHRA and CDR2 YSYEKL. The chain's CDR3 is CASSQEGSVGNEQFF. CDR3 bases: TGCGCCAGCAGCCAAGAAGGGTCAGTGGGCAATGAGCAGTTCTTC.

V is TRBV7-6 and J is TRBJ1-1, with D tentatively TRBD1 (5 bases). This CDR3 is 13 amino acids long. V dropped 5 bases and J dropped 2 bases, with 9 bases sitting between them. Germline V CDR1 and CDR2: SGHVS, FNYEAQ. CDR3 region: CASSRDLNTEAFF. The DNA for the CDR3 is TGTGCCAGCAGCCGGGACCTCAACACTGAAGCTTTCTTT.

V gene TRBV6-6 combines with J gene TRBJ2-1; D call uncertain. This CDR3 contains 11 residues. From germline, CDR1 is MNHNY and CDR2 SVGAGI (reference sequence). Between the trimmed V and J ends, which lost 2 bases and 5 bases, there was a span of 1 base. In DNA, the CDR3 is TGTGCCAGCAGTTACGACAATGAGCAGTTCTTC. It is translated as CASSYDNEQFF.